Shown below are 3 T cell receptor beta chains from a single sample sequenced in a study of shared clonotypes between healthy human individuals. The repertoire was sequenced with immunoSEQ multiplex PCR; TCRdb's copy has only in-frame clones and lacks some. The data contain over a million clones, about 76% of them singletons. The sequencing input was memory CD4+ T cells sorted from blood. The sample's subset: CD45RA-negative fraction. The source of these receptors is a man between 18 and 29 years old in good health.

The V gene is TRBV2, the J gene TRBJ2-2, with D perhaps TRBD2 (5 bases). Trimming left V 6 bases short and J 4 bases short, with 12 bases between. From germline, CDR1 is SNHLY and CDR2 FYNNEI. The CDR3 length is 14 residues. The CDR3 DNA sequence: TGTGCCAGCAGGGGAGAGAGAATCACCGGGGAGCTGTTTTTT. Protein sequence: CASRGERITGELFF.

This sequence joins TRBV6-1 and TRBJ1-3; D is uncertain. The V gene's germline CDR1 is MNHNS and CDR2 SASEGT. The germline V and J ends were trimmed by 2 bases and 0 bases, with 11 bases remaining between them. The length of the CDR3 is 16 residues. The CDR3 sequence: CASSETDKSSGNTIYF. The CDR3 coding sequence is TGTGCCAGCAGTGAAACTGACAAGAGCTCTGGAAACACCATATATTTT.

This clone has a single count. The genes are TRBV18 and TRBJ2-5; D is perhaps TRBD2 (5 bases). The germline V and J ends were trimmed by 3 bases and 1 base, with 9 bases remaining between them. This CDR3 comprises 14 residues. Germline lookup yields CDR1 KGHSH and CDR2 LQKENI. The CDR3 sequence is CASSPQDSQETQYF. For the CDR3, the DNA is TGTGCCAGCTCACCCCAGGACTCCCAAGAGACCCAGTACTTC.